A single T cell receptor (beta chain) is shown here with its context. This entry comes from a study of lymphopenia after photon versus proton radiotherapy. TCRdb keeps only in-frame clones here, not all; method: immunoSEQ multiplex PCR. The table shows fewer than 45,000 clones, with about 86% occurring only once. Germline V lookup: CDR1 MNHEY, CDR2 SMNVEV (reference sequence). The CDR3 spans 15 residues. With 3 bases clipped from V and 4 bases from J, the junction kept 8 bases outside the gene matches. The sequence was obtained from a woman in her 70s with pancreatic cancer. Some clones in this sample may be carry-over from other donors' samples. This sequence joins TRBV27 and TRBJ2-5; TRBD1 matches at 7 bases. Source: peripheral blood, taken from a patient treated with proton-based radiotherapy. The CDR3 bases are TGTGCCAGCAGTTTCTACAGGGGACGTCGAGAGACCCAGTACTTC. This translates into CASSFYRGRRETQYF.